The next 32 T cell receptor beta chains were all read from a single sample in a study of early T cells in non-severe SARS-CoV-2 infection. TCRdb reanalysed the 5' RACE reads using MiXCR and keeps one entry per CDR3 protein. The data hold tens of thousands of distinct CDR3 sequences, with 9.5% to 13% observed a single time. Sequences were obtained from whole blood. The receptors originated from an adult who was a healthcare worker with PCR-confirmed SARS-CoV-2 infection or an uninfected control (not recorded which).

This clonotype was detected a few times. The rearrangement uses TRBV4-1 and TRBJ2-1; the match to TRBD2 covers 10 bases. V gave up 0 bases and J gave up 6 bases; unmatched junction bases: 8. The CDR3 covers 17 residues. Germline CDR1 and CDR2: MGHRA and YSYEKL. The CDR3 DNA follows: TGCGCCAGCAGCCAAGATCCCGCTAGCGGGGGTGTCAATGAGCAGTTCTTC. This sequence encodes CASSQDPASGGVNEQFF.

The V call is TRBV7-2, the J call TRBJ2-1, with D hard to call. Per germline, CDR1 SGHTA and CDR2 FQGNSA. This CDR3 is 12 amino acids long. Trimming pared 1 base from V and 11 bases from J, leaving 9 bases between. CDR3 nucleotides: TGTGCCAGCAGCTTAGAGTTGACTCAGCAGTTCTTC. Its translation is CASSLELTQQFF.

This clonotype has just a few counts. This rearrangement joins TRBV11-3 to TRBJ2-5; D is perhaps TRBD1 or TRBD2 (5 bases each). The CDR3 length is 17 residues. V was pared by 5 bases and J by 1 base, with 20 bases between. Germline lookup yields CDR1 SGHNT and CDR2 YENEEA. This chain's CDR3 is CASSRSEGTDRQETQYF. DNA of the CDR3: TGTGCCAGCAGCCGTTCGGAAGGGACCGATCGCCAAGAGACCCAGTACTTC.

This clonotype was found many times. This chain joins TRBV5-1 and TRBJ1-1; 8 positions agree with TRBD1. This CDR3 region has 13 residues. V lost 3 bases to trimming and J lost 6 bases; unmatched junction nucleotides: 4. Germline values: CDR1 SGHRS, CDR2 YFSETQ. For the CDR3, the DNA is TGCGCCAGCAGCTGGACAGGGAGGGCTGAAGCTTTCTTT. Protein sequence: CASSWTGRAEAFF.

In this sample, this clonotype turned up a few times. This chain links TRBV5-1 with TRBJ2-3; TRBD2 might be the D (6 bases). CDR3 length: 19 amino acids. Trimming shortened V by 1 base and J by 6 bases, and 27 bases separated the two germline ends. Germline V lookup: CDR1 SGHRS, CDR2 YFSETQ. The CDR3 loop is CASSLSSLAGRRRPDTQYF. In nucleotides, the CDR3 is TGCGCCAGCAGCTTGTCGTCACTGGCGGGGAGAAGGAGGCCCGATACGCAGTATTTT.

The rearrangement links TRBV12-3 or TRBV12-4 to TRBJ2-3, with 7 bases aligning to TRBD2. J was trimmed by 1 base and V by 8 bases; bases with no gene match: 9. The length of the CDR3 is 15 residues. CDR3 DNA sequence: TGTGCCAGCCAAACTGGGGCGGGGGGCACAGATACGCAGTATTTT. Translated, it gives CASQTGAGGTDTQYF.

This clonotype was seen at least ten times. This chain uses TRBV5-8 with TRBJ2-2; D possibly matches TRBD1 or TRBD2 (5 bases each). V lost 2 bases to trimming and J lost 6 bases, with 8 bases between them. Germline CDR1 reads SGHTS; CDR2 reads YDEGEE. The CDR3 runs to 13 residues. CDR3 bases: TGTGCCAGCAGCTTCCAGGGACCCGGGGAGCTGTTTTTT. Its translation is CASSFQGPGELFF.

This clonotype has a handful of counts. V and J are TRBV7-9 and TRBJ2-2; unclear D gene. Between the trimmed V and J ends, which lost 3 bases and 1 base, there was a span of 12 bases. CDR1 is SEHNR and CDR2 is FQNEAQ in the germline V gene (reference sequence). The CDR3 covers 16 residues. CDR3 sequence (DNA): TGTGCCAGCAGCTTGCCCCGACAAGGGAACACCGGGGAGCTGTTTTTT. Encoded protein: CASSLPRQGNTGELFF. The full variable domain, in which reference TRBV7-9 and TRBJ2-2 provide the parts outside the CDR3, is DTGVSQNPRHKITKRGQNVTFRCDPISEHNRLYWYRQTLGQGPEFLTYFQNEAQLEKSRLLSDRFSAERPKGSFSTLEIQRTEQGDSAMYLCASSLPRQGNTGELFFGEGSRLTVL.

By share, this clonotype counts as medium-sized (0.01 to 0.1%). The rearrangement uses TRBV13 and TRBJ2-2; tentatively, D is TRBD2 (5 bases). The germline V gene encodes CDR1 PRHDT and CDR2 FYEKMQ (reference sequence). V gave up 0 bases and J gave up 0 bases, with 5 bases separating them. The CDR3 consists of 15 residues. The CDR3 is CASSLGRANTGELFF. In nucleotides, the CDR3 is TGTGCCAGCAGCTTAGGGCGGGCGAACACCGGGGAGCTGTTTTTT.

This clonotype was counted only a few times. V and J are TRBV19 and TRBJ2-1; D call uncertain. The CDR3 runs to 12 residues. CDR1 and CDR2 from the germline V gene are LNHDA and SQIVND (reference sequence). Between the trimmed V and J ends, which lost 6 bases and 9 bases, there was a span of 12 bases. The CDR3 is CASRSPGSEQFF. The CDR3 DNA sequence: TGTGCCAGTAGATCCCCTGGATCTGAGCAGTTCTTC.

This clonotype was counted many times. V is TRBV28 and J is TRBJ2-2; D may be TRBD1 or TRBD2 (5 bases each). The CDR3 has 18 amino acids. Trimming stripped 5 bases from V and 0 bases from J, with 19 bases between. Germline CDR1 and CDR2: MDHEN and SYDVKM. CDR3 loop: CASSPPGPRFANTGELFF. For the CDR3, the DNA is TGTGCCAGCAGTCCCCCGGGACCGAGGTTCGCGAACACCGGGGAGCTGTTTTTT.

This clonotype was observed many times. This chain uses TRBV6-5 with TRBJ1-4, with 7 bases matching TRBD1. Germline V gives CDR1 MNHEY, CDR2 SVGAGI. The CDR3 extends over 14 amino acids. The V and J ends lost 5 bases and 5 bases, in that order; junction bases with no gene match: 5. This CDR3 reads CASSRGTVNEKLFF. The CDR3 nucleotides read TGTGCCAGCAGTAGAGGGACAGTGAATGAAAAACTGTTTTTT.

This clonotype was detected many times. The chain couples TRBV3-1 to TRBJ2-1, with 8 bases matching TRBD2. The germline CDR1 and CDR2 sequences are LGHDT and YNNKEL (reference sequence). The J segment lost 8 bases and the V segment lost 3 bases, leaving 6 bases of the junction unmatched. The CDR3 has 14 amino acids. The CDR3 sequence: CASSHPGLGYEQFF. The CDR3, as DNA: TGTGCCAGCAGCCACCCGGGACTAGGATATGAGCAGTTCTTC.

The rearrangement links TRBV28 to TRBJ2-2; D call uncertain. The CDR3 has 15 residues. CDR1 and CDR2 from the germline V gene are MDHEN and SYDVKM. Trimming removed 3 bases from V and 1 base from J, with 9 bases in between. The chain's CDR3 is CASSFRQVNTGELFF. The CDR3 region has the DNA TGTGCCAGCAGTTTTCGGCAGGTGAACACCGGGGAGCTGTTTTTT.

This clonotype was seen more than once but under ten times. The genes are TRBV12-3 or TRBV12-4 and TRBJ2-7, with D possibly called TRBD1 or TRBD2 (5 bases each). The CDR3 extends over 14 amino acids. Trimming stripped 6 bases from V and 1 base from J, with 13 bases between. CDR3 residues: CASSPGGLSYEQYF. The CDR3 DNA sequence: TGTGCCAGCAGCCCTGGGGGATTATCCTACGAGCAGTACTTC.

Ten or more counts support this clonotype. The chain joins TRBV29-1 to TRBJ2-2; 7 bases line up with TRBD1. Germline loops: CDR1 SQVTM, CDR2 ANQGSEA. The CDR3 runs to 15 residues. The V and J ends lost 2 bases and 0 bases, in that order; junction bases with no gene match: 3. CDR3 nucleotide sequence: TGCAGCGTTGAAACGGGACAGACGAACACCGGGGAGCTGTTTTTT. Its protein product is CSVETGQTNTGELFF.

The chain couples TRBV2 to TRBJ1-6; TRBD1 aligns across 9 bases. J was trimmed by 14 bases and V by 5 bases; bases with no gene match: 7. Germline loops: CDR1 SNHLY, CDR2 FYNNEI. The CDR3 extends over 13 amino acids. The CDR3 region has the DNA TGTGCCAGCAGTCCCGGGACAGGGTTCACCCTCCACTTT. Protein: CASSPGTGFTLHF.

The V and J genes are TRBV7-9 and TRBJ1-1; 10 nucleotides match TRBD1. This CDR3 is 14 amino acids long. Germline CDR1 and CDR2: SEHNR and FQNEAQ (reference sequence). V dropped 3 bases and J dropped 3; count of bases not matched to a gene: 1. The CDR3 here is CASSLGQGYTEAFF. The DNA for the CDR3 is TGTGCCAGCAGCTTGGGACAGGGGTACACTGAAGCTTTCTTT.

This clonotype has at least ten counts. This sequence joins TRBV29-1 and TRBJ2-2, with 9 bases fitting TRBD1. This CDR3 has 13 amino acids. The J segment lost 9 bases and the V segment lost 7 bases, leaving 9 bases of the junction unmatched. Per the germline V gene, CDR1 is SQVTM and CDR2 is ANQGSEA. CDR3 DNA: TGCAGCGCCGGGAGACAGGGGGACCGGGAGCTGTTTTTT. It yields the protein CSAGRQGDRELFF.

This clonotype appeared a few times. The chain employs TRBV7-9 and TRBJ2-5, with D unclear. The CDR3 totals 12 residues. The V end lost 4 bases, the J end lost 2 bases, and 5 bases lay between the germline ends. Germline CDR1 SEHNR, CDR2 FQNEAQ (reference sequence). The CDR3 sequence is CASSSPQETQYF. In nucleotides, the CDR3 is TGTGCCAGCAGCTCCCCTCAAGAGACCCAGTACTTC.

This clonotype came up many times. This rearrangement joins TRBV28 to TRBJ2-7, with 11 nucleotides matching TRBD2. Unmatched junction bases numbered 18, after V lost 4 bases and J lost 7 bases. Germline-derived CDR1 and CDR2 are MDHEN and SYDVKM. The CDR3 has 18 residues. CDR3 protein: CASSSGLAGGLVTREQYF. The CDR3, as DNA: TGTGCCAGCAGTTCGGGGCTAGCGGGAGGCCTTGTCACTAGGGAGCAGTACTTC. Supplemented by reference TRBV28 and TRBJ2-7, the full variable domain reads DVKVTQSSRYLVKRTGEKVFLECVQDMDHENMFWYRQDPGLGLRLIYFSYDVKMKEKGDIPEGYSVSREKKERFSLILESASTNQTSMYLCASSSGLAGGLVTREQYFGPGTRLTVT.

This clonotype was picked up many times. Here the CDR3 reads CAISRQPYEQYF. The CDR3 nucleotides are TGTGCCATCAGTAGACAGCCTTACGAGCAGTACTTC. This chain uses TRBV10-3 with TRBJ2-7; D may be TRBD1 (5 bases). CDR1 is ENHRY, CDR2 SYGVKD, per germline. The CDR3 length is 12 residues. Trimming left V 5 bases short and J 4 bases short, with 9 bases between.

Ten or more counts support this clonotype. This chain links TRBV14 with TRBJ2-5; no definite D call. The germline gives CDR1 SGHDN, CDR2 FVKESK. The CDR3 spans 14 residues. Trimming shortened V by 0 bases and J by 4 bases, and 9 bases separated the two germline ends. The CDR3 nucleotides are TGTGCCAGCAGCCAAGAATGGCAGCTAGAGACCCAGTACTTC. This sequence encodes CASSQEWQLETQYF.

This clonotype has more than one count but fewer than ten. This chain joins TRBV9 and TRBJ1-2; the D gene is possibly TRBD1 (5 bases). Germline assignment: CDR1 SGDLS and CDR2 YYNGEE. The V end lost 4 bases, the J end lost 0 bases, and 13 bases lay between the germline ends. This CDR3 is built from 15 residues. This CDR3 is CASSPYRTTNYGYTF. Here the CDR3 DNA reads TGTGCCAGCAGCCCATACAGGACAACTAACTATGGCTACACCTTC.

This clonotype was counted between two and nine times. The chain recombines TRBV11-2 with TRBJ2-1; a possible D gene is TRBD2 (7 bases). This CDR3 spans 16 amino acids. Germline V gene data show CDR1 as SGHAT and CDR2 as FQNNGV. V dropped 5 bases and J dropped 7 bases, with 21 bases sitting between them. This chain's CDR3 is CASSPHGGRGDNEQFF. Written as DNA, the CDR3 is TGTGCCAGCAGCCCCCACGGAGGGAGGGGGGATAATGAGCAGTTCTTC.

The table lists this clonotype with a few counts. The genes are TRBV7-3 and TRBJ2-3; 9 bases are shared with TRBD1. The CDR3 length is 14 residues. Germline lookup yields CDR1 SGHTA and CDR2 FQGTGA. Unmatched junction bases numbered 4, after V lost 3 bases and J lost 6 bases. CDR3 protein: CASSFGQGSDTQYF. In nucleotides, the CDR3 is TGTGCCAGCAGCTTCGGACAGGGGTCGGATACGCAGTATTTT. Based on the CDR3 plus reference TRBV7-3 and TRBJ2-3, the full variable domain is GAGVSQTPSNKVTEKGKYVELRCDPISGHTALYWYRQSLGQGPEFLIYFQGTGAADDSGLPNDRFFAVRPEGSVSTLKIQRTERGDSAVYLCASSFGQGSDTQYFGPGTRLTVL.

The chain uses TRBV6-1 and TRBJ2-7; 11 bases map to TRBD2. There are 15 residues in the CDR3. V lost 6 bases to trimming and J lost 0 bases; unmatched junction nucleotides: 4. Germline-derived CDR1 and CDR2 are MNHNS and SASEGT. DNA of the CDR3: TGTGCCAGCAGAGCTAGCGGGGGGAACTCCTACGAGCAGTACTTC. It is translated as CASRASGGNSYEQYF.

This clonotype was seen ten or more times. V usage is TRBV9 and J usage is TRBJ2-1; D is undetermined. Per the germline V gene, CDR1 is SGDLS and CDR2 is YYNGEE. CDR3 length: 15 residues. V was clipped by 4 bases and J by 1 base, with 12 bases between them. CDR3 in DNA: TGTGCCAGCAGCCTTTTATTAGGGTCCTACAATGAGCAGTTCTTC. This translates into CASSLLLGSYNEQFF.

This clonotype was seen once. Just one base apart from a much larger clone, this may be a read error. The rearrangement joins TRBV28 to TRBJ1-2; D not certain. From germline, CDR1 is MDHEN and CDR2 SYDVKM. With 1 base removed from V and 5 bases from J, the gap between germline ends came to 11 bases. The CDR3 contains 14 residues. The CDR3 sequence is CASSLLVIGYGYTF. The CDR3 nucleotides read TGTGCCAGCAGTTTATTGGTGATAGGGTATGGCTACACCTTC.

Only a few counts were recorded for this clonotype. As DNA, the CDR3 is TGTGCCACGACAGGGTCCTACGAGCAGTACTTC. Encoded protein: CATTGSYEQYF. V gene TRBV10-3 combines with J gene TRBJ2-7; 7 bases match TRBD1. J lost 1 base, V lost 10 bases, and 1 base had no gene match. There are 11 residues in the CDR3. CDR1 and CDR2 from the germline V gene are ENHRY and SYGVKD.

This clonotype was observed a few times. The DNA of the CDR3 is TGCAGTGCTAGCCCCGGGGGGGCGAGGACTGAAGCTTTCTTT. Translation: CSASPGGARTEAFF. V gene TRBV20-1 combines with J gene TRBJ1-1, with D maybe TRBD1 (6 bases). This CDR3 comprises 14 residues. Germline-derived CDR1 and CDR2 are DFQATT and SNEGSKA (reference sequence). Trimming removed 3 bases at V and 5 bases at J, with 16 bases between.

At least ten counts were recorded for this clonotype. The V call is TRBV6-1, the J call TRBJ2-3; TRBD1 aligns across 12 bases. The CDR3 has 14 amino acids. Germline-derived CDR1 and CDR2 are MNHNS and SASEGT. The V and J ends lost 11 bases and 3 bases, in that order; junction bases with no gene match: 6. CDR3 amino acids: CAGGDRGPTDTQYF. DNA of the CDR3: TGTGCCGGAGGGGACAGGGGGCCGACAGATACGCAGTATTTT.